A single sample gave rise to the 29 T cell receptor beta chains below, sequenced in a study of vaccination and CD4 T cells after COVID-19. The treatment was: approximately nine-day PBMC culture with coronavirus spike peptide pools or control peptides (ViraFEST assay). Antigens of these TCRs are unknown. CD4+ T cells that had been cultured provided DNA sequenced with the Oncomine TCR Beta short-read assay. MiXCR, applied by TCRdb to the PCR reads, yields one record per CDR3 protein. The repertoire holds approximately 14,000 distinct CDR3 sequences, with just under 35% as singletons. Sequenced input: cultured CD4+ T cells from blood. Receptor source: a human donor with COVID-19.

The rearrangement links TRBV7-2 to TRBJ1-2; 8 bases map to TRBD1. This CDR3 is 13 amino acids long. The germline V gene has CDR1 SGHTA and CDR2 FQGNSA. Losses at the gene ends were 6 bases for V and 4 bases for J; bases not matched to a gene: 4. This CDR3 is CASSPDRGYGYTF. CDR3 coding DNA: TGTGCCAGCAGTCCAGACAGGGGCTATGGCTACACCTTC. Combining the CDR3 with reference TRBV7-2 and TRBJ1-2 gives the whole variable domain GAGVSQSPSNKVTEKGKDVELRCDPISGHTALYWYRQSLGQGLEFLIYFQGNSAPDKSGLPSDRFSAERTGGSVSTLTIQRTQQEDSAVYLCASSPDRGYGYTFGSGTRLTVV.

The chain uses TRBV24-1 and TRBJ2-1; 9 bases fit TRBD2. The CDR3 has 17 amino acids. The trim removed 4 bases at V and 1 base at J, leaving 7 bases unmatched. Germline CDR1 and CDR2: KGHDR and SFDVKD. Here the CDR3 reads CATSDPGSGGSYNEQFF. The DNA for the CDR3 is TGTGCCACCAGTGACCCTGGGAGCGGGGGGTCCTACAATGAGCAGTTCTTC.

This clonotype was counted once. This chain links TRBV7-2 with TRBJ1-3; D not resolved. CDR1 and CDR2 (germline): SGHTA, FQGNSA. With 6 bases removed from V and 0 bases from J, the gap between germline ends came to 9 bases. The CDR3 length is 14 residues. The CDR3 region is CASRVDNSGNTIYF. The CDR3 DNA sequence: TGTGCCAGCAGAGTAGATAACTCTGGAAACACCATATATTTT.

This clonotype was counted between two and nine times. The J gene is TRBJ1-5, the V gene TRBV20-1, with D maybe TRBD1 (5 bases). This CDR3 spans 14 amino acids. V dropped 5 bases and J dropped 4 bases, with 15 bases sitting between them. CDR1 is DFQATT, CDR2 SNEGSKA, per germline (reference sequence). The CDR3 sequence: CSAWDGRDNQPQHF. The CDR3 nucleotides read TGCAGTGCTTGGGACGGACGAGATAATCAGCCCCAGCATTTT.

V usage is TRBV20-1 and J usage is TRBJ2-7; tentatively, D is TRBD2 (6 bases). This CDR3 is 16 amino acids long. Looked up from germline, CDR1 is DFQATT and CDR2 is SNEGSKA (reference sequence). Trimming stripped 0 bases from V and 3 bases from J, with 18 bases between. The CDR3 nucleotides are TGCAGTGCTAGAGATCGGTTGGGGGGTCCCGACTACGAGCAGTACTTC. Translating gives CSARDRLGGPDYEQYF.

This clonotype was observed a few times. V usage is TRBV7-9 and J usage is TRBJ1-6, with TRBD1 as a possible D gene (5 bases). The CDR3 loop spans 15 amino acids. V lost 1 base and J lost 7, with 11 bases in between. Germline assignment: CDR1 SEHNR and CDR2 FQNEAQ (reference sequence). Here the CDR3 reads CASSLDGRENSPLHF. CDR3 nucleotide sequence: TGTGCCAGCAGCTTAGATGGCAGGGAAAATTCACCCCTCCACTTT.

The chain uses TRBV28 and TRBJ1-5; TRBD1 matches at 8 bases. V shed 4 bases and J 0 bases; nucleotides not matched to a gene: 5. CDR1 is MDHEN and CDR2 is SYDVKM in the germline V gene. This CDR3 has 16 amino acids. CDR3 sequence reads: CASSSTGGYSNQPQHF. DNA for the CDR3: TGTGCCAGCAGTTCCACAGGGGGGTATAGCAATCAGCCCCAGCATTTT.

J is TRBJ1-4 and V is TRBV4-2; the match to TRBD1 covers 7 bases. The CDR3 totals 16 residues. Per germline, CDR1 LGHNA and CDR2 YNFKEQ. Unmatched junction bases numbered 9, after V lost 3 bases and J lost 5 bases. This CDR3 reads CASSQDPGQRNEKLFF. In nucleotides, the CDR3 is TGTGCCAGCAGCCAGGACCCGGGACAGCGAAATGAAAAACTGTTTTTT.

CDR3 nucleotides: TGCAGCACGCTGGGGGGCGGAAAGGGACTAAACACTGAAGCTTTCTTT. The encoded protein is CSTLGGGKGLNTEAFF. This chain joins TRBV29-1 and TRBJ1-1; the D gene is possibly TRBD1 (6 bases). CDR3 length: 16 amino acids. CDR1 and CDR2 from the germline V gene are SQVTM and ANQGSEA. V was clipped by 8 bases and J by 2 bases, with 24 bases between them.

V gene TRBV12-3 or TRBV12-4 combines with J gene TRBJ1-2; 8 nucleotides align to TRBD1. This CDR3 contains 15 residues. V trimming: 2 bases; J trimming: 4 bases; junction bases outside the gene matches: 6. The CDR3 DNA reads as TGTGCCAGCAGTTTATTGGACAGGGCCGCCTATGGCTACACCTTC. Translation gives CASSLLDRAAYGYTF.

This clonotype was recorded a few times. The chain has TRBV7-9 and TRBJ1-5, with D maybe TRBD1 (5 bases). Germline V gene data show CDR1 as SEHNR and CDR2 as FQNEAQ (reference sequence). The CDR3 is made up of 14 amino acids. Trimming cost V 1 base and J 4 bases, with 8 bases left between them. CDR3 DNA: TGTGCCAGCAGCTTAGAGGGGCTTAATCAGCCCCAGCATTTT. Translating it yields CASSLEGLNQPQHF.

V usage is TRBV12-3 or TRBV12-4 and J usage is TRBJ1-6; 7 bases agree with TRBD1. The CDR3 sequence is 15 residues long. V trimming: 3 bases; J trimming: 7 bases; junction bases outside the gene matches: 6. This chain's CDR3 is CASSFGDSTNSPLHF. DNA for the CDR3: TGTGCCAGCAGTTTTGGGGACAGCACCAATTCACCCCTCCACTTT.

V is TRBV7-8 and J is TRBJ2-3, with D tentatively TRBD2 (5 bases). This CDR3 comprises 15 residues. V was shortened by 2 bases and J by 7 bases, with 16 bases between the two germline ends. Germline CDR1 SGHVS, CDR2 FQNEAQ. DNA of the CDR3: TGTGCCAGCAGCTTACTCGTAGGGAGAGGGAATACGCAGTATTTT. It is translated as CASSLLVGRGNTQYF.

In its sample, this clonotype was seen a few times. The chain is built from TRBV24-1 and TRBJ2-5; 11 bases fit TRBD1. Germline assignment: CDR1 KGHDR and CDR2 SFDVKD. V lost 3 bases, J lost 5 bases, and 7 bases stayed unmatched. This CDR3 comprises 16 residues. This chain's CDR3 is CATSDRTGGILETQYF. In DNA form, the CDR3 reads TGTGCCACCAGTGATCGGACAGGGGGCATCCTCGAGACCCAGTACTTC.

This CDR3 is CASSGGGFRETQYF. The CDR3 DNA follows: TGTGCCAGCAGTGGCGGGGGGTTCCGAGAGACCCAGTACTTC. The rearrangement links TRBV25-1 to TRBJ2-5; 8 bases align to TRBD2. Germline loops: CDR1 MGHDK, CDR2 SYGVNS. CDR3 length: 14 residues. The J segment lost 4 bases and the V segment lost 4 bases, leaving 5 bases of the junction unmatched.

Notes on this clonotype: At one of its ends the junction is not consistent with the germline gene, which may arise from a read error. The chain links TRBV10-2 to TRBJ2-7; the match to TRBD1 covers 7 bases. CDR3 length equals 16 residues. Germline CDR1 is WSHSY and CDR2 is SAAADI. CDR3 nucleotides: TGCGCCAGCAGTGAGTCCACAGGGGTAGGCTTCTACAAGCAGTACTTC. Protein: CASSESTGVGFYKQYF.

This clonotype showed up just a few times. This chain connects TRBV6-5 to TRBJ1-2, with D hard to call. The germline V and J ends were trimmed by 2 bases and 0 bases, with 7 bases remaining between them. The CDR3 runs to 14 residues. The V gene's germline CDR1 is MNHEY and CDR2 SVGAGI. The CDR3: CASSYGDSNYGYTF. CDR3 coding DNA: TGTGCCAGCAGTTACGGGGATTCTAACTATGGCTACACCTTC.

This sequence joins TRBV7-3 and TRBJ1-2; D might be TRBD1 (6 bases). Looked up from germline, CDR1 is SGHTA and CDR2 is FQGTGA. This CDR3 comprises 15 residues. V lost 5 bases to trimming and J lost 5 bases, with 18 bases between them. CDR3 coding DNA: TGTGCCAGCAGCCCAACAGGGACCGTGGAATATGGCTACACCTTC. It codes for CASSPTGTVEYGYTF.

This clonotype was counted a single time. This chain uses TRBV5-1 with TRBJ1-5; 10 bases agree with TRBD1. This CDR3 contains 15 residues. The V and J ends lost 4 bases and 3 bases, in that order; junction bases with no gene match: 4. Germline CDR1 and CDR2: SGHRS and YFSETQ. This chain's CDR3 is CASSGGTGDNQPQHF. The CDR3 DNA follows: TGCGCCAGCAGCGGCGGGACAGGGGACAATCAGCCCCAGCATTTT.

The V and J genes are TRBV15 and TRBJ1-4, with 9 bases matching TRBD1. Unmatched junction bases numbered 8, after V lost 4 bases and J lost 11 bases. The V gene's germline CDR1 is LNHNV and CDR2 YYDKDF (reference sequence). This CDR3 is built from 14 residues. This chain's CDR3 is CATSTRDREDKLFF. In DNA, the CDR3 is TGTGCCACCAGCACTCGGGACAGGGAGGATAAACTGTTTTTT.

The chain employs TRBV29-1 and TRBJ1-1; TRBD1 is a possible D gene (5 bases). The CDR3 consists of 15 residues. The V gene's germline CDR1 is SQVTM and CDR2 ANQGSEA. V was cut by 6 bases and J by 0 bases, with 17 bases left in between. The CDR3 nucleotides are TGCAGCGTGGGGGGGGGTGGTGTTATGAACACTGAAGCTTTCTTT. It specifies CSVGGGGVMNTEAFF. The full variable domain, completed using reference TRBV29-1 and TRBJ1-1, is SAVISQKPSRDICQRGTSLTIQCQVDSQVTMMFWYRQQPGQSLTLIATANQGSEATYESGFVIDKFPISRPNLTFSTLTVSNMSPEDSSIYLCSVGGGGVMNTEAFFGQGTRLTVV.

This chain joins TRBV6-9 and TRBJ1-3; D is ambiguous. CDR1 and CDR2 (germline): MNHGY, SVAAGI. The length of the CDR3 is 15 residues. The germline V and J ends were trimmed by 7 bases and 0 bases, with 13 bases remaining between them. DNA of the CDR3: TGTGCCAGCACCGAAGAAGGTGGCTCTGGAAACACCATATATTTT. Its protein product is CASTEEGGSGNTIYF.

The CDR3 DNA follows: TGTGCCAGTAGTACGCTCTCCGGGGGGAGGAGGGGCCTTAATCAGCCCCAGCATTTT. Protein product: CASSTLSGGRRGLNQPQHF. The chain links TRBV19 to TRBJ1-5, with a tentative D call TRBD1 (5 bases). The V gene lost 4 bases and the J gene lost 4 bases, with 26 bases spanning the gap. The germline V gene encodes CDR1 LNHDA and CDR2 SQIVND (reference sequence). The CDR3 runs 19 residues.

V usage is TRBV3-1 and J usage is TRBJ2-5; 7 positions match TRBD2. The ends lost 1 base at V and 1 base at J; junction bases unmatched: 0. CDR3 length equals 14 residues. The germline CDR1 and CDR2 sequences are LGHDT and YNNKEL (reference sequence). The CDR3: CASSQASGQETQYF. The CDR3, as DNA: TGTGCCAGCAGCCAAGCTAGCGGCCAAGAGACCCAGTACTTC.

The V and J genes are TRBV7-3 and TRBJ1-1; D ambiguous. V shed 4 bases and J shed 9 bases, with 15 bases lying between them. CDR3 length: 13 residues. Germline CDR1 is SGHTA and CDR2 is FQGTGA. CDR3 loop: CASSSNGPRKAFF. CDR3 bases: TGTGCCAGCAGCTCGAACGGCCCCCGAAAAGCTTTCTTT.

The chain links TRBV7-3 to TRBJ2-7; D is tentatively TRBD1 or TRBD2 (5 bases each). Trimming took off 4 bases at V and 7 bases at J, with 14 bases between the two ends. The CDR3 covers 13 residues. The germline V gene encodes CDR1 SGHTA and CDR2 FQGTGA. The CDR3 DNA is TGTGCCAGCAGCTCCGGGACCCAAAGGGAGCAGTACTTC. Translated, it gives CASSSGTQREQYF.

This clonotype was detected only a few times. CDR3 bases: TGTGCCAGCAGGTGGGGCAGTCGAGGTGAGACCCAGTACTTC. It specifies CASRWGSRGETQYF. The chain employs TRBV12-3 or TRBV12-4 and TRBJ2-5; perhaps TRBD1 as D (5 bases). The CDR3 runs 14 residues. V lost 6 bases to trimming and J lost 5 bases, with 16 bases between them.

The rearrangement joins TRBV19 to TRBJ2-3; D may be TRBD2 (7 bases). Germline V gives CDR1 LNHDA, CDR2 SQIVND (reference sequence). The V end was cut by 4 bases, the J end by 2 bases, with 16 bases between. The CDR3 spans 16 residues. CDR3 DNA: TGTGCCAGTAGTAGCCGAAAGGCGGGGGCCACAGATACGCAGTATTTT. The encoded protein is CASSSRKAGATDTQYF.

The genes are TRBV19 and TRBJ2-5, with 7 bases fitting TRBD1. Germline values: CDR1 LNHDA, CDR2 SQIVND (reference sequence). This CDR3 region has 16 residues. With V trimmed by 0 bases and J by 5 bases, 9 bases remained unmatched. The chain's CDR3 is CASSIDSTGHWETQYF. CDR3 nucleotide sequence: TGTGCCAGTAGTATAGATTCGACAGGGCATTGGGAGACCCAGTACTTC.